This T cell receptor (beta chain) emerged from a study of T cells in Graves' hyperthyroidism and ophthalmopathy. Study-wide results and caveats: Ophthalmopathy was predicted by the model a median of roughly 6.7 months ahead of onset.

TCR beta CDR3 regions were amplified from RNA transcripts. The primer set for the first-round RT-PCR of the TCR CDR3 was HTBI. In TCRdb, the multiplex PCR reads were re-called with MiXCR into one record per CDR3 protein. Among hundreds of thousands of distinct CDR3 sequences listed, about 20% were seen once. Germline V gene lookup returns CDR1 SGHNT and CDR2 YENEEA. This CDR3 comprises 16 residues. V gave up 5 bases and J gave up 7 bases; unmatched junction bases: 10. This clonotype was seen many times. Its antigen is still unknown. This chain uses TRBV11-3 with TRBJ2-2; 10 nucleotides match TRBD2. Sequencing was performed on blood. The sequence derives from a man aged 25 to 40 with Graves' ophthalmopathy. The CDR3 region has the DNA TGTGCCAGCAGCCCTTTAGCGGGAGGCAAAGGCGGGGAGCTGTTTTTT. Translating gives CASSPLAGGKGGELFF.